This note documents a single T cell receptor (beta chain) sequence. What it recognizes is unknown. This sample stems from a study of T cells in Graves' hyperthyroidism and ophthalmopathy. Study context: Blood from the periphery was taken at initial diagnosis, before any treatment. General observations from the study: Blood shared most expanded thyroid clonotypes above 0.001. In the analysis, a 13 V-J model separated ophthalmopathy from stable hyperthyroidism.

Reasons for excluding patients were uncontrolled infection, other autoimmune disease, pregnancy or lactation. Regions amplified from RNA transcripts were the TCR beta CDR3 regions. The primer set for the first-round RT-PCR of the TCR CDR3 was HTBI. TCRdb fed the multiplex PCR reads into MiXCR, producing one record per CDR3 protein. Among around 430,000 distinct CDR3 sequences listed, more than 12% were seen once. CDR3 length: 14 amino acids. The J segment lost 4 bases and the V segment lost 9 bases, leaving 6 bases of the junction unmatched. CDR1 and CDR2 from the germline V gene are MNHNS and SASEGT.

The chain links TRBV6-1 to TRBJ2-3, with TRBD2 identical over 11 bases. This TCR was sampled from a woman between 25 and 40 years old with Graves' hyperthyroidism. Sequencing was done on a sample of blood. The chain's CDR3 is CASTSGRSADTQYF. The CDR3 bases are TGTGCCAGTACTAGCGGGAGAAGCGCAGATACGCAGTATTTT.